What follows are 29 T cell receptor beta chains derived from one specimen sequenced in a study of early T cells in non-severe SARS-CoV-2 infection. In TCRdb, the 5' RACE reads were re-called with MiXCR into one record per CDR3 protein. In the table there are tens of thousands of distinct CDR3 sequences, 5.6% of which are singletons. Sequencing was performed on whole blood. Source of these receptors: an adult who was a healthcare worker with PCR-confirmed SARS-CoV-2 infection or an uninfected control (not recorded which).

In its sample, this clonotype was seen many times. The chain uses TRBV15 and TRBJ1-5; D is unresolved. The CDR3 has 14 residues. Germline-derived CDR1 and CDR2 are LNHNV and YYDKDF (reference sequence). Trimming cost V 0 bases and J 8 bases, with 11 bases left between them. This chain's CDR3 is CATSRDVGVEPQHF. Written as DNA, the CDR3 is TGTGCCACCAGCAGAGATGTGGGCGTAGAGCCCCAGCATTTT.

This clonotype was counted a few times. The chain recombines TRBV7-2 with TRBJ2-5; D is unclear. Germline V gives CDR1 SGHTA, CDR2 FQGNSA. Trimming took off 5 bases at V and 0 bases at J, with 10 bases between the two ends. The CDR3 sequence is 14 residues long. The CDR3 DNA follows: TGTGCCAGCAGCCGCACCGGGTACCAAGAGACCCAGTACTTC. It encodes CASSRTGYQETQYF.

This clonotype came up a few times. This chain links TRBV19 with TRBJ2-3, with unresolved D. CDR3 length equals 13 residues. The ends were cut back, 6 bases at V and 1 base at J, with 8 bases in the middle. CDR1 is LNHDA, CDR2 SQIVND, per germline (reference sequence). CDR3 coding DNA: TGTGCCAGTAGGTTGAAGGGCACAGATACGCAGTATTTT. Translation gives CASRLKGTDTQYF.

This clonotype occurred once. CDR3 DNA: TGTGCCAGTTCCGACAGGGGGATCAGCGACGAGCAGTACTTC. Its translation: CASSDRGISDEQYF. This rearrangement joins TRBV19 to TRBJ2-7; 9 bases match TRBD1. Germline CDR1 reads LNHDA; CDR2 reads SQIVND (reference sequence). The CDR3 loop spans 14 amino acids. V gave up 8 bases and J gave up 5 bases; unmatched junction bases: 10.

The chain recombines TRBV7-8 with TRBJ1-1; a weak D match, TRBD1 (5 bases). Germline loops: CDR1 SGHVS, CDR2 FQNEAQ. The CDR3 sequence is 15 residues long. V lost 5 bases and J 9 bases, leaving 22 bases between the germline ends. CDR3 in amino acids: CASSPLGGLSGKAFF. CDR3 sequence (DNA): TGTGCCAGCAGCCCCCTCGGGGGATTGTCGGGGAAAGCTTTCTTT. Filled out from reference TRBV7-8 and TRBJ1-1, the complete variable domain reads GAGVSQSPRYKVAKRGQDVALRCDPISGHVSLFWYQQALGQGPEFLTYFQNEAQLDKSGLPSDRFFAERPEGSVSTLKIQRTQQEDSAVYLCASSPLGGLSGKAFFGQGTRLTVV.

V is TRBV6-2 or TRBV6-3 and J is TRBJ2-6; TRBD1 agrees at 7 bases. CDR3 length: 18 residues. V lost 3 bases to trimming and J lost 2 bases; unmatched junction nucleotides: 10. Germline V gene sequence: CDR1 MNHEY, CDR2 SVGEGT. The chain's CDR3 is CASSYRQGEIAGANVLTF. The DNA of the CDR3 is TGTGCCAGCAGTTATCGGCAGGGGGAGATCGCTGGGGCCAACGTCCTGACTTTC.

This clonotype was counted a few times. The chain uses TRBV10-3 and TRBJ1-6; TRBD1 might be the D (6 bases). Germline CDR1 and CDR2: ENHRY and SYGVKD. CDR3 length: 12 residues. The V and J ends lost 6 bases and 10 bases respectively, with 10 bases between them. The CDR3 region has the DNA TGTGCCATCAGCGATGGGGGCTCACCCCTCCACTTT. This sequence encodes CAISDGGSPLHF.

This clonotype was found a few times. The gene calls are TRBV14 and TRBJ2-2, with a possible D match to TRBD1 (5 bases). V lost 4 bases to trimming and J lost 6 bases, with 9 bases between them. Germline CDR1 and CDR2: SGHDN and FVKESK. The CDR3 contains 13 residues. CDR3 nucleotides: TGTGCCAGCAGCCCGATCAGGGCCGGGGAGCTGTTTTTT. Its protein product is CASSPIRAGELFF.

This clonotype occurred many times. The rearrangement joins TRBV15 to TRBJ1-1; the D is unclear. In germline, CDR1 is LNHNV, CDR2 YYDKDF (reference sequence). The CDR3 has 16 residues. V lost 2 bases and J 6 bases, leaving 19 bases between the germline ends. CDR3 nucleotide sequence: TGTGCCACCAGCAGAATCGCTAGGTCTAAGGACGCTGAAGCTTTCTTT. Protein product: CATSRIARSKDAEAFF. The variable domain in full, with the rest retrieved from reference TRBV15 and TRBJ1-1, is DAMVIQNPRYQVTQFGKPVTLSCSQTLNHNVMYWYQQKSSQAPKLLFHYYDKDFNNEADTPDNFQSRRPNTSFCFLDIRSPGLGDTAMYLCATSRIARSKDAEAFFGQGTRLTVV.

This clonotype was observed many times. The DNA is left out, because the CDR3 cannot be placed on it with certainty; the CDR3 is given as TCRdb lists it. The chain carries TRBV21-1 and TRBJ2-7; the D call TRBD1 from the table was never checked on the DNA. TRBV21-1 corresponds to a pseudogene. The CDR3 length equals 15 residues, ends included. The CDR3 sequence: CASSKVGDGTYEQYF.

This clonotype was picked up a small number of times. The V gene is TRBV5-1, the J gene TRBJ1-1; 7 nucleotides align to TRBD1. CDR1 and CDR2 from the germline V gene are SGHRS and YFSETQ. The CDR3 has 14 residues. J was trimmed by 5 bases and V by 3 bases; bases with no gene match: 7. CDR3 sequence reads: CASSSQGGKTEAFF. The CDR3 coding sequence is TGCGCCAGCAGCTCCCAGGGGGGGAAGACTGAAGCTTTCTTT.

This clonotype was picked up many times. Compared with germline, one end of the junction differs, possibly owing to a read error. The rearrangement joins TRBV7-7 to TRBJ1-4, with D possibly TRBD1 on 5 matching bases. Germline V gene sequence: CDR1 SSHAT, CDR2 FNYEAQ (reference sequence). The CDR3 spans 18 residues. The CDR3 nucleotides are TGTGCTAGCAGCTTAAGTTTACAGGACGATAGTATCTTTGAAAAACTGTTTTTT. Amino acids: CASSLSLQDDSIFEKLFF.

This chain uses TRBV7-9 with TRBJ1-1; a weak D match, TRBD1 (6 bases). The germline V gene has CDR1 SEHNR and CDR2 FQNEAQ (reference sequence). CDR3 length: 14 residues. Trimming took 2 bases from V and 8 from J, leaving 15 bases between them. CDR3 residues: CASSLTRGNGEAFF. CDR3 nucleotide sequence: TGTGCCAGCAGCTTAACCAGGGGAAACGGGGAAGCTTTCTTT.

The chain links TRBV5-1 to TRBJ1-1, with 8 nucleotides matching TRBD1. The CDR3 extends over 17 amino acids. V gave up 4 bases and J gave up 1 base; unmatched junction bases: 12. Germline V gives CDR1 SGHRS, CDR2 YFSETQ. This CDR3 is CASSRGAGGDKNTEAFF. Here the CDR3 DNA reads TGCGCCAGCAGCCGTGGAGCAGGGGGCGATAAGAACACTGAAGCTTTCTTT. The full variable domain, its missing parts supplied by reference TRBV5-1 and TRBJ1-1, is KAGVTQTPRYLIKTRGQQVTLSCSPISGHRSVSWYQQTPGQGLQFLFEYFSETQRNKGNFPGRFSGRQFSNSRSEMNVSTLELGDSALYLCASSRGAGGDKNTEAFFGQGTRLTVV.

This clonotype was observed at least ten times. This chain joins TRBV7-2 and TRBJ2-5, with 7 bases matching TRBD1. Germline CDR1 SGHTA, CDR2 FQGNSA. After removal of 5 bases from V and 7 bases from J, the junction contained 10 bases not matched to a gene. The CDR3 sequence is 14 residues long. CDR3 loop: CASSQGVNYGTQYF. CDR3 bases: TGTGCCAGCAGCCAGGGGGTCAATTACGGGACCCAGTACTTC. Full variable domain (remainder filled in from reference TRBV7-2 and TRBJ2-5): GAGVSQSPSNKVTEKGKDVELRCDPISGHTALYWYRQSLGQGLEFLIYFQGNSAPDKSGLPSDRFSAERTGGSVSTLTIQRTQQEDSAVYLCASSQGVNYGTQYFGPGTRLLVL.

There are many counts of this clonotype. This rearrangement joins TRBV12-3 or TRBV12-4 to TRBJ2-3, with a weak D call TRBD2 (6 bases). The CDR3 is made up of 17 amino acids. Trimming cost V 8 bases and J 6 bases, with 27 bases left between them. For the CDR3, the DNA is TGTGCCAGCCTCAATGAAGGGTTCGGGAGCCGGGATGATACGCAGTATTTT. Translation gives CASLNEGFGSRDDTQYF.

The sample holds many counts of this clonotype. The chain carries TRBV30 and TRBJ2-4; 9 bases are shared with TRBD2. Losses at the gene ends were 1 base for V and 5 bases for J; bases not matched to a gene: 3. Germline loops: CDR1 GTSNPN, CDR2 SVGIG (reference sequence). CDR3 length equals 14 residues. CDR3 DNA sequence: TGTGCCTGGAGTGCCGGGACTAGCCAAAACATTCAGTACTTC. It codes for CAWSAGTSQNIQYF.

This clonotype has ten or more counts. This chain connects TRBV5-8 to TRBJ1-2, with 10 bases lining up with TRBD1. V shed 3 bases and J 8 bases; nucleotides not matched to a gene: 16. This CDR3 region has 17 residues. Germline V CDR1 and CDR2: SGHTS, YDEGEE. The CDR3 spells CASSSPRTGTGVRGYTF. The CDR3 DNA sequence: TGTGCCAGCAGCTCGCCTCGGACCGGGACAGGGGTACGCGGCTACACCTTC.

This clonotype appeared many times. The chain uses TRBV29-1 and TRBJ2-2; D may match TRBD1 or TRBD2 (5 bases each). CDR3 size: 14 residues. V dropped 5 bases and J dropped 2 bases, with 12 bases sitting between them. Germline lookup yields CDR1 SQVTM and CDR2 ANQGSEA. The CDR3 DNA follows: TGCAGCGTTAGAGGGGCGACTAACACCGGGGAGCTGTTTTTT. Its translation is CSVRGATNTGELFF.

This clonotype was seen a few times. The rearrangement joins TRBV19 to TRBJ2-2, with a possible D match to TRBD1 (5 bases). The germline V gene encodes CDR1 LNHDA and CDR2 SQIVND (reference sequence). This CDR3 comprises 18 residues. Trimming took 5 bases from V and 2 from J, leaving 21 bases between them. This CDR3 is CASSRPQGSKKNTGELFF. The CDR3 DNA sequence: TGTGCCAGTAGTCGGCCCCAGGGCTCGAAGAAAAACACCGGGGAGCTGTTTTTT.

This clonotype was recorded at least ten times. The rearrangement joins TRBV6-5 to TRBJ2-1, with TRBD2 matching over 16 bases. CDR1 and CDR2 (germline): MNHEY, SVGAGI. The junction had 14 bases not matched to a gene; V was cut back by 5 bases and J by 16 bases. The CDR3 sequence is 16 residues long. This CDR3 is CASSPSPGTSGRAHFF. CDR3 nucleotides: TGTGCCAGCAGTCCCTCTCCCGGGACTAGCGGGAGGGCCCACTTCTTC.

This clonotype appeared many times. The rearrangement joins TRBV7-2 to TRBJ2-1; no clear D gene. V gave up 6 bases and J gave up 9 bases, with 12 bases separating them. This CDR3 is built from 12 residues. Germline assignment: CDR1 SGHTA and CDR2 FQGNSA. CDR3 DNA: TGTGCCAGCAGACAACCACCCGCTGAGCAGTTCTTC. Protein sequence: CASRQPPAEQFF.

This clonotype was counted ten times or more. This chain uses TRBV25-1 with TRBJ1-2; D gene ambiguous. Per germline, CDR1 MGHDK and CDR2 SYGVNS. The CDR3 is 11 amino acids. V lost 0 bases and J 4 bases, leaving 0 bases between the germline ends. This CDR3 reads CASSEYYGYTF. In DNA, the CDR3 is TGTGCCAGCAGTGAATACTATGGCTACACCTTC.

This clonotype was counted between two and nine times. The rearrangement joins TRBV5-1 to TRBJ2-3; D ambiguous. CDR1 SGHRS and CDR2 YFSETQ come from the germline V gene. Trimming left V 4 bases short and J 0 bases short, with 9 bases between. CDR3 size: 14 residues. DNA for the CDR3: TGCGCCAGCAGCCTGACCCATAGCACAGATACGCAGTATTTT. Translated: CASSLTHSTDTQYF.

This clonotype was seen many times. V usage is TRBV4-1 and J usage is TRBJ2-7; D tentatively fits TRBD1 or TRBD2 (5 bases each). V was trimmed by 0 bases and J by 9 bases, leaving 24 bases between them. The CDR3 runs to 17 residues. In germline, CDR1 is MGHRA, CDR2 YSYEKL. CDR3 coding DNA: TGCGCCAGCAGCCAAGATAAAGGAAGCGTGGGACGATTGAGGCAGTACTTC. The encoded protein is CASSQDKGSVGRLRQYF.

This clonotype was counted many times. The V call is TRBV7-2, the J call TRBJ2-7, with D perhaps TRBD2 (5 bases). Germline lookup yields CDR1 SGHTA and CDR2 FQGNSA. The CDR3 runs to 14 residues. The V and J ends lost 4 bases and 0 bases respectively, with 10 bases between them. CDR3 sequence: CASSSDYFSYEQYF. In DNA form, the CDR3 reads TGTGCCAGCAGCTCTGACTACTTCTCCTACGAGCAGTACTTC.

This clonotype was found many times. The chain links TRBV25-1 to TRBJ2-2; perhaps D is TRBD1 or TRBD2 (5 bases each). Per the germline V gene, CDR1 is MGHDK and CDR2 is SYGVNS. Trimming shortened V by 7 bases and J by 5 bases, and 14 bases separated the two germline ends. This CDR3 contains 14 residues. CDR3 sequence (DNA): TGTGCCAGCAATCGGGCAGGGAGTACCGGGGAGCTGTTTTTT. It encodes CASNRAGSTGELFF.

This clonotype was recorded many times. This chain links TRBV9 with TRBJ2-7, with a possible D match to TRBD2 (6 bases). The CDR3 runs to 14 residues. The V end lost 0 bases, the J end lost 3 bases, and 10 bases lay between the germline ends. CDR1 SGDLS and CDR2 YYNGEE come from the germline V gene. The DNA of the CDR3 is TGTGCCAGCAGCGTAGGGGGGACTGGCTACGAGCAGTACTTC. This gives the protein CASSVGGTGYEQYF. Based on the CDR3 plus reference TRBV9 and TRBJ2-7, the full variable domain is DSGVTQTPKHLITATGQRVTLRCSPRSGDLSVYWYQQSLDQGLQFLIQYYNGEERAKGNILERFSAQQFPDLHSELNLSSLELGDSALYFCASSVGGTGYEQYFGPGTRLTVT.

J is TRBJ2-1 and V is TRBV12-3 or TRBV12-4; D gene unclear. V gave up 1 base and J gave up 8 bases, with 6 bases separating them. The CDR3 length is 12 residues. In nucleotides, the CDR3 is TGTGCCAGCAGTTTAGGGGTACATGAGCAGTTCTTC. Translated: CASSLGVHEQFF.